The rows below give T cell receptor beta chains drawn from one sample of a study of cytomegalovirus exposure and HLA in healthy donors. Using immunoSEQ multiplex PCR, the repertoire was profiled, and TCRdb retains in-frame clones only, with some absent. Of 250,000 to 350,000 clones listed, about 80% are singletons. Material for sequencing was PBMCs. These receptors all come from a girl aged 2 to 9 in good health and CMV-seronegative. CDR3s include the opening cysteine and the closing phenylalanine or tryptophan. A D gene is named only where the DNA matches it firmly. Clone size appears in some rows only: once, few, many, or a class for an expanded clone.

CDR3 DNA: TGTGCCAGCAGCTGGATTAGCGGGGGGGCCTACGGTGAGCAGTTCTTC
CDR3 protein: CASSWISGGAYGEQFF
V gene: TRBV5-4
D gene: TRBD2
clone size: .
J gene: TRBJ2-1

CDR3 DNA: TGTGCCAGCAGCCCCCAGGGGTCAGGGAACACTGAAGCTTTCTTT
CDR3 protein: CASSPQGSGNTEAFF
V gene: TRBV7-6
D gene: .
clone size: .
J gene: TRBJ1-1

CDR3 DNA: TGTGCCATCAGTGATCGGGGGGAGAATGAGCAGTTCTTC
CDR3 protein: CAISDRGENEQFF
V gene: TRBV10-3
D gene: TRBD2
clone size: .
J gene: TRBJ2-1

CDR3 DNA: TGTGCCAGCAGTTACCCCCCCGGGGGAACCACAGATACGCAGTATTTT
CDR3 protein: CASSYPPGGTTDTQYF
V gene: TRBV6-6
D gene: .
clone size: few
J gene: TRBJ2-3

CDR3 DNA: TGTGCTAGTGTGGACTCCAATTACAATGAGCAGTTCTTC
CDR3 protein: CASVDSNYNEQFF
V gene: TRBV12-5
D gene: .
clone size: .
J gene: TRBJ2-1

CDR3 DNA: TGTGCCATCAGTGAACAGCGTTTGCCGGGACTCGCTAGCACAGATACGCAGTATTTT
CDR3 protein: CAISEQRLPGLASTDTQYF
V gene: TRBV10-3
D gene: .
clone size: .
J gene: TRBJ2-3

CDR3 DNA: TGTGCCAGCAGCGTACGGGTACTAGCGGGGGAGTGGAGAACCGGGGAGCTGTTTTTT
CDR3 protein: CASSVRVLAGEWRTGELFF
V gene: TRBV9
D gene: TRBD2
clone size: .
J gene: TRBJ2-2

CDR3 DNA: TGTGCCAGCAGCTACAGTGACGAGCAGTACTTC
CDR3 protein: CASSYSDEQYF
V gene: TRBV5-8
D gene: .
clone size: .
J gene: TRBJ2-7

CDR3 DNA: TGTGCCAGCAGTATGATCTATTCCAATGAGCAGTTCTTC
CDR3 protein: CASSMIYSNEQFF
V gene: TRBV6-1
D gene: .
clone size: .
J gene: TRBJ2-1

CDR3 DNA: TGCAGCGCCCTGAGAATAGCGGGTACCCTCTACAATGAGCAGTTCTTC
CDR3 protein: CSALRIAGTLYNEQFF
V gene: TRBV29-1
D gene: TRBD2
clone size: .
J gene: TRBJ2-1

CDR3 DNA: TGTGCCAGTGGGGTACGGGGGCAAGAGACCCAGTACTTC
CDR3 protein: CASGVRGQETQYF
V gene: TRBV6-6
D gene: .
clone size: .
J gene: TRBJ2-5

CDR3 DNA: TGTGCCAGCAGCCTGACCCCTGGGCTAGCGATAAACACCGGGGAGCTGTTTTTT
CDR3 protein: CASSLTPGLAINTGELFF
V gene: TRBV9
D gene: .
clone size: .
J gene: TRBJ2-2

CDR3 DNA: TGTGCCATCAGTGAGTCGGGGACTTTCATGGGGGCTGAAGCTTTCTTT
CDR3 protein: CAISESGTFMGAEAFF
V gene: TRBV10-3
D gene: .
clone size: .
J gene: TRBJ1-1

CDR3 DNA: TGTGCCAGCAGCACAAGCGGGAGACTCTACAATGAGCAGTTCTTC
CDR3 protein: CASSTSGRLYNEQFF
V gene: TRBV6-1
D gene: TRBD2
clone size: .
J gene: TRBJ2-1

CDR3 DNA: TGTGCCAGTAGTCAACCGGGACAGGGGCGTCGGGAGCAGTACTTC
CDR3 protein: CASSQPGQGRREQYF
V gene: TRBV19
D gene: TRBD1
clone size: .
J gene: TRBJ2-7

CDR3 DNA: TGTGCCAGCAGTGGGGGGGACAGCTTTAATCAGCCCCAGCATTTT
CDR3 protein: CASSGGDSFNQPQHF
V gene: TRBV6-1
D gene: TRBD1
clone size: .
J gene: TRBJ1-5

CDR3 DNA: TGTGCCATCGAAAAGGGACAGGGGACTGAAGCTTTCTTT
CDR3 protein: CAIEKGQGTEAFF
V gene: TRBV10-3
D gene: TRBD1
clone size: .
J gene: TRBJ1-1

CDR3 DNA: TGTGCCAGCAGCTTACCCGCTAGCTACGAGCAGTACTTC
CDR3 protein: CASSLPASYEQYF
V gene: TRBV7-3
D gene: .
clone size: .
J gene: TRBJ2-7

CDR3 DNA: TGTGCCAGCAGTCAAGGACAAGAAGGCTCCTACGAGCAGTACTTC
CDR3 protein: CASSQGQEGSYEQYF
V gene: TRBV9
D gene: .
clone size: .
J gene: TRBJ2-7

CDR3 DNA: TGTGCCAGCAGCCAAGATAGCAGTAGCACAGGGAGTGAAGCTTTCTTT
CDR3 protein: CASSQDSSSTGSEAFF
V gene: TRBV14
D gene: .
clone size: .
J gene: TRBJ1-1

CDR3 DNA: TGTGCCAGTAGTACACCGGGACTAGCGGGGTTACCCTACAGGGTTGAGCAGTTCTTC
CDR3 protein: CASSTPGLAGLPYRVEQFF
V gene: TRBV19
D gene: TRBD2
clone size: few
J gene: TRBJ2-1

CDR3 DNA: TGTGCCAGCAGTTCCGGACAGGGAGTTTCTCGTGAGCAGTTCTTC
CDR3 protein: CASSSGQGVSREQFF
V gene: TRBV27
D gene: TRBD1
clone size: .
J gene: TRBJ2-1

CDR3 DNA: TGTGCCAGCAGCTTACAATTTACAGCGGGAGTTCCCAATGAGCAGTTCTTC
CDR3 protein: CASSLQFTAGVPNEQFF
V gene: TRBV7-3
D gene: TRBD2
clone size: .
J gene: TRBJ2-1

CDR3 DNA: TGCGCCAGCAGCCAAGTGTCTTCTAGTGGCTACACCTTC
CDR3 protein: CASSQVSSSGYTF
V gene: TRBV4-1
D gene: .
clone size: .
J gene: TRBJ1-2

CDR3 DNA: TGTGCCAGCAGCGTAGCTTCACAGGGCGCGAATTGGGGTGGCTACACCTTC
CDR3 protein: CASSVASQGANWGGYTF
V gene: TRBV9
D gene: .
clone size: few
J gene: TRBJ1-2

CDR3 DNA: TGTGCCAGCAGCTTAGGGGGCAGGGGAGAAGCTTTCTTT
CDR3 protein: CASSLGGRGEAFF
V gene: TRBV7-2
D gene: .
clone size: .
J gene: TRBJ1-1

CDR3 DNA: TGTGCCAGCAGCTTAGCGCGACTAGCGGGGCCCACAGATACGCAGTATTTT
CDR3 protein: CASSLARLAGPTDTQYF
V gene: TRBV7-2
D gene: TRBD2
clone size: once
J gene: TRBJ2-3

CDR3 DNA: TGTGCCAGCAGTGACCGGCGAACAGTCTTGAACACTGAAGCTTTCTTT
CDR3 protein: CASSDRRTVLNTEAFF
V gene: TRBV28
D gene: .
clone size: .
J gene: TRBJ1-1